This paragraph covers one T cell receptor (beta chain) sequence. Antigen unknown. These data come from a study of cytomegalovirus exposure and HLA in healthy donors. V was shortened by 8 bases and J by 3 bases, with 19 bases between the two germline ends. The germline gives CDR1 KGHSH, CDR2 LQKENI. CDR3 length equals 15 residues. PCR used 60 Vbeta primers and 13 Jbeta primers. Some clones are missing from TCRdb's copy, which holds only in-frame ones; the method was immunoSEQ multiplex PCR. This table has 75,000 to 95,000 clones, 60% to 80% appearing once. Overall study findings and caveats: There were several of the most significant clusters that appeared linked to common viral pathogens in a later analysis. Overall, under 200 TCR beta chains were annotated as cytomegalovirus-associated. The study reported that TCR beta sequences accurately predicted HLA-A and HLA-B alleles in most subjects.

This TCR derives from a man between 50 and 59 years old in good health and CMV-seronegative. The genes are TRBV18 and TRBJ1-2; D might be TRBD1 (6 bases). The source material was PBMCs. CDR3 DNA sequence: TGTGCCAGCACCCTGCCCAGGGGCGCTGACTATGGCTACACCTTC. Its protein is CASTLPRGADYGYTF.